What follows describes a single T cell receptor beta chain. The entry originates in a study of patients and donors after allogeneic stem cell transplantation. Losses at the gene ends were 4 bases for V and 2 bases for J; bases not matched to a gene: 8. The CDR3 is 17 amino acids. CDR1 is SGHKS and CDR2 is YYEKEE in the germline V gene (reference sequence). TCRdb reprocessed the RT-PCR reads with MiXCR, giving one entry per CDR3 protein. The data show about a million distinct CDR3 sequences, more than 15% seen once. Sequences were obtained from blood, either unsorted or a sorted T cell fraction (not recorded which). The genes are TRBV5-5 and TRBJ2-1; TRBD2 matches 11 bases. The sequence was collected from a human donor who was either an allogeneic HSCT recipient or a stem cell or donor lymphocyte infusion donor (not recorded which). It is not recorded whose cells these are; they may come from a transplant donor. The CDR3 protein is CASSRDSGRATYNEQFF. Written as DNA, the CDR3 is TGTGCCAGCAGCAGAGATAGCGGGAGGGCCACCTACAATGAGCAGTTCTTC.